This TCR beta chain emerged from a study of blood T cell repertoires in COVID-19. Study in general: The cDNA or gDNA used as material had been derived from T cells, B-cell-depleted T cells, or PBMCs.

Sequenced by immunoSEQ multiplex PCR; TCRdb stores in-frame clones only, minus some. Of tens of thousands of clones listed, about four fifths are singletons. Trimming removed 2 bases at V and 8 bases at J, with 12 bases between. The CDR3 has 13 amino acids. The sequence came from a human donor in a cohort sampled during active COVID-19. The J gene is TRBJ1-1, the V gene TRBV12-3 or TRBV12-4; D is unresolved. The sequenced material came from peripheral blood. CDR3 DNA sequence: TGTGCCAGCAGTTTAAATCTTCGCGGAGAAGCTTTCTTT. Translated, it gives CASSLNLRGEAFF.